Sequencing of this TCR beta chain was carried out in a study of Graves' ophthalmopathy and Graves' hyperthyroidism. This clonotype was observed at least ten times. The authors amplified TCR beta CDR3 regions, and they did so from RNA transcripts for repertoire sequencing. First-round RT-PCR used HTBI primers; second-round multiplex PCR followed. TCRdb analysed the multiplex PCR reads with MiXCR anew, one entry per CDR3 protein. The sample has about 340,000 distinct CDR3 sequences; roughly 15% are singletons. The sample consisted of peripheral blood. The sequence was collected from an adult man with Graves' ophthalmopathy.

CDR3 bases: TGCAGTGCCTCGAAGGAACAGCCTAGCAATCAGCCCCAGCATTTT. Translation gives CSASKEQPSNQPQHF. This rearrangement joins TRBV20-1 to TRBJ1-5; no clear D. The V gene's germline CDR1 is DFQATT and CDR2 SNEGSKA (reference sequence). Trimming shortened V by 6 bases and J by 0 bases, and 15 bases separated the two germline ends. There are 15 residues in the CDR3.